This paragraph covers one T cell receptor beta chain sequence. This CDR3 comprises 14 residues. Trimming removed 2 bases at V and 4 bases at J, with 11 bases between. Germline lookup yields CDR1 MDHEN and CDR2 SYDVKM. These data come from a study of OX40 agonist ivuxolimab in advanced cancers. TCRdb's copy holds only in-frame clones and misses some; the assay was immunoSEQ multiplex PCR. The data hold roughly 83,000 clones, with about 90% observed a single time. Sequencing was performed on CD4+ or CD8+ T cells sorted from blood, taken in a trial of the OX40 agonist ivuxolimab. The sequence derives from an adult with an advanced solid tumor such as melanoma, head and neck, liver or kidney cancer. The V and J genes are TRBV28 and TRBJ1-2; unclear D gene. The CDR3 DNA is TGTGCCAGCAGTTTAGGCAGGTTAGCCTATGGCTACACCTTC. Its translation: CASSLGRLAYGYTF.